The 29 T cell receptor beta chains listed next were all sequenced from one sample in a study (dated by TCRdb to the mid-2010s). Cells that were CD4+CD25+CD127-/low were the ones isolated as Tregs. Receptors were amplified or captured by 5' RACE. This sample was sequenced with an Illumina MiSeq. TCRdb reprocessed the public reads (quality trimming at Q25 with fastp, clone calling with MiXCR) and kept in-frame beta chains. For every CDR3 protein sequence, its rows merge into one entry that carries the most common genes and DNA. The sample records fewer than 50,000 distinct CDR3 sequences, around 23% of which are singletons. In total, the top ten clones hold about 3.9% of the sample. Sequenced input: Tregs sorted from a lymph node. Source of these receptors: a female donor with breast cancer.

The chain employs TRBV4-2 and TRBJ2-7; tentative D call: TRBD1 (7 bases). This CDR3 is built from 14 residues. CDR1 is LGHNA, CDR2 YNFKEQ, per germline. The ends were cut back, 5 bases at V and 3 bases at J, with 14 bases in the middle. In DNA, the CDR3 is TGTGCCAGCAGCACAAACAGGGGAGGCTACGAGCAGTACTTC. This sequence encodes CASSTNRGGYEQYF.

The chain employs TRBV7-2 and TRBJ1-5, with 9 nucleotides matching TRBD1. The J segment lost 5 bases and the V segment lost 1 base, leaving 3 bases of the junction unmatched. Germline V gene sequence: CDR1 SGHTA, CDR2 FQGNSA. The CDR3 is 15 residues long. The CDR3 here is CASSLGDRVYQPQHF. CDR3 bases: TGTGCCAGCAGCTTAGGGGACAGGGTATATCAGCCCCAGCATTTT.

This clonotype appeared many times. This chain connects TRBV12-3 or TRBV12-4 to TRBJ2-3; 9 positions agree with TRBD2. CDR3 length: 15 amino acids. Germline trimming cut 0 bases from V and 5 bases from J; bases unmatched to any gene: 3. The CDR3, as DNA: TGTGCCAGCAGTTTAGCAGCGGGAGGTGTAGATACGCAGTATTTT. Its protein product is CASSLAAGGVDTQYF.

This sequence joins TRBV5-1 and TRBJ2-1; 11 bases map to TRBD2. The CDR3 consists of 17 residues. CDR1 SGHRS and CDR2 YFSETQ come from the germline V gene. The V and J ends lost 0 bases and 7 bases, in that order; junction bases with no gene match: 9. As DNA, the CDR3 is TGCGCCAGCAGCTTGGCCCCTCTAGCGGGAGGCCGTAATGAGCAGTTCTTC. Translation gives CASSLAPLAGGRNEQFF.

V and J are TRBV20-1 and TRBJ1-2; possible D gene TRBD1, 5 bases. Germline-derived CDR1 and CDR2 are DFQATT and SNEGSKA (reference sequence). The CDR3 covers 15 residues. Trimming took 0 bases from V and 2 from J, leaving 13 bases between them. The CDR3 coding sequence is TGCAGTGCTAGAGATATGAGGACAAGAAACTATGGCTACACCTTC. It yields the protein CSARDMRTRNYGYTF.

This clonotype was detected many times. CDR3 nucleotide sequence: TGCGCCAGCAGCTTGGAACAGGGATCTGAAGCTTTCTTT. This encodes CASSLEQGSEAFF. V gene TRBV5-1 combines with J gene TRBJ1-1, with a possible D match to TRBD1 (6 bases). Germline V gives CDR1 SGHRS, CDR2 YFSETQ. Trimming removed 0 bases at V and 6 bases at J, with 9 bases between. The CDR3 has 13 residues.

The chain couples TRBV5-5 to TRBJ2-7; D assignment may be TRBD1 or TRBD2 (6 bases each). V dropped 3 bases and J dropped 0 bases, with 16 bases sitting between them. The V gene's germline CDR1 is SGHKS and CDR2 YYEKEE (reference sequence). The CDR3 length is 16 residues. The CDR3 sequence: CASSWGAGDFSYEQYF. CDR3 coding DNA: TGTGCCAGCAGCTGGGGGGCAGGGGACTTCTCCTACGAGCAGTACTTC.

This clonotype has at least ten counts. The chain uses TRBV20-1 and TRBJ2-7; possibly TRBD1 for D (5 bases). The V end was cut by 4 bases, the J end by 0 bases, with 16 bases between. Germline loops: CDR1 DFQATT, CDR2 SNEGSKA (reference sequence). There are 15 residues in the CDR3. The CDR3 coding sequence is TGCAGTGCTACGCCGACGTTCAGGGTCTCCTACGAGCAGTACTTC. Translation gives CSATPTFRVSYEQYF.

This clonotype was counted many times. The chain employs TRBV5-1 and TRBJ2-1, with 8 bases matching TRBD2. Germline CDR1 and CDR2: SGHRS and YFSETQ. V was pared by 4 bases and J by 6 bases, with 9 bases of the junction left unmatched. The CDR3 extends over 15 amino acids. The CDR3 DNA reads as TGCGCCAGCAGCCGGCGGACAGCGGGGGCCAATGAGCAGTTCTTC. Encoded protein: CASSRRTAGANEQFF.

This clonotype was detected ten times or more. The chain combines TRBV24-1 with TRBJ1-5; D is ambiguous. Trimming took 5 bases from V and 1 from J, leaving 8 bases between them. Germline CDR1 KGHDR, CDR2 SFDVKD. This CDR3 has 14 residues. CDR3: CATSVTASNQPQHF. In DNA form, the CDR3 reads TGTGCCACCAGTGTTACGGCCAGCAATCAGCCCCAGCATTTT.

This clonotype occurred a few times. This sequence joins TRBV7-9 and TRBJ2-3, with D perhaps TRBD1 or TRBD2 (5 bases each). The CDR3 runs to 13 residues. V was pared by 10 bases and J by 4 bases, with 15 bases between. The germline V gene has CDR1 SEHNR and CDR2 FQNEAQ (reference sequence). CDR3 amino acids: CATNARGADTQYF. The CDR3 DNA reads TGTGCCACCAACGCTCGAGGGGCAGATACGCAGTATTTT.

This clonotype was observed a few times. This sequence joins TRBV4-1 and TRBJ2-3; TRBD1 aligns across 7 bases. Germline V gives CDR1 MGHRA, CDR2 YSYEKL. CDR3 length: 16 residues. Trimming removed 5 bases from V and 2 bases from J; junction bases left unmatched: 10. CDR3 sequence: CASSYTTQGTTDTQYF. The CDR3 coding sequence is TGCGCCAGCAGCTACACAACACAGGGGACCACAGATACGCAGTATTTT.

By sample share, this clonotype is large. This sequence joins TRBV4-1 and TRBJ1-3; D uncertain. Germline V CDR1 and CDR2: MGHRA, YSYEKL. The V gene lost 0 bases and the J gene lost 4 bases, with 4 bases spanning the gap. This CDR3 spans 13 amino acids. The CDR3, as DNA: TGCGCCAGCAGCCAAGAGAGAGGAAACACCATATATTTT. This encodes CASSQERGNTIYF.

About this clonotype itself: A much larger clone sits a single nucleotide away, making a read error possible. V usage is TRBV12-3 or TRBV12-4 and J usage is TRBJ2-3, with D maybe TRBD1 (6 bases). This CDR3 is 14 amino acids long. Here the CDR3 reads CTSRLEGTWDTQYF. CDR3 nucleotide sequence: TGTACCAGCAGATTAGAGGGGACATGGGATACGCAGTATTTT.

This clonotype was detected many times. The CDR3 loop reads CASSQEISGVGTDTQYF. The CDR3 DNA is TGCGCCAGCAGCCAAGAAATCTCGGGAGTGGGCACAGATACGCAGTATTTT. The chain combines TRBV4-1 with TRBJ2-3; tentatively, D is TRBD2 (6 bases). Germline V gene lookup returns CDR1 MGHRA and CDR2 YSYEKL. This CDR3 has 17 amino acids. Trimming removed 0 bases at V and 1 base at J, with 14 bases between.

J is TRBJ2-7 and V is TRBV20-1; 10 nucleotides align to TRBD2. CDR1 and CDR2 from the germline V gene are DFQATT and SNEGSKA (reference sequence). The CDR3 loop spans 14 amino acids. The J segment lost 2 bases and the V segment lost 2 bases, leaving 3 bases of the junction unmatched. CDR3 DNA: TGCAGTGCTAGACCAGCGGGAGGGCCCTACGAGCAGTACTTC. Its translation is CSARPAGGPYEQYF.

This clonotype was seen a handful of times. V gene TRBV12-3 or TRBV12-4 combines with J gene TRBJ1-5; TRBD1 agrees at 11 bases. Trimming removed 3 bases from V and 7 bases from J; junction bases left unmatched: 2. This CDR3 region has 14 residues. The CDR3 DNA reads as TGTGCCAGCAGTTTGGGACAGGGGGGCCAGCCCCAGCATTTT. It translates to CASSLGQGGQPQHF.

This clonotype was seen more than once but under ten times. V usage is TRBV5-1 and J usage is TRBJ1-1; 7 bases line up with TRBD1. CDR1 SGHRS and CDR2 YFSETQ come from the germline V gene. J gave up 4 bases and V 3 bases, and 9 bases lay outside the gene matches. The CDR3 extends over 15 amino acids. The CDR3 loop is CASSSLTGYSTEAFF. The CDR3 nucleotides are TGCGCCAGCAGCTCTTTGACAGGGTATAGCACTGAAGCTTTCTTT.

The chain carries TRBV28 and TRBJ1-3; 7 nucleotides line up with TRBD1. The CDR3 spans 17 residues. CDR1 MDHEN and CDR2 SYDVKM come from the germline V gene. Trimming took 3 bases from V and 1 from J; bases not matched to a gene: 9. CDR3 in DNA: TGTGCCAGCAGTTTTGTGGGACAGCAATATTCTGGAAACACCATATATTTT. It yields the protein CASSFVGQQYSGNTIYF.

This clonotype was detected ten times or more. The V call is TRBV4-1, the J call TRBJ1-5; weak D call: TRBD1 (6 bases). The CDR3 has 17 residues. Trimming cost V 0 bases and J 2 bases, with 14 bases left between them. Germline V lookup: CDR1 MGHRA, CDR2 YSYEKL. The CDR3 loop reads CASSQDEGGWGNQPQHF. For the CDR3, the DNA is TGCGCCAGCAGCCAAGACGAGGGGGGCTGGGGCAATCAGCCCCAGCATTTT.

Points on this clonotype: Possible read error: a much larger clone is one base away. The chain combines TRBV4-2 with TRBJ2-7, with 7 bases matching TRBD2. The CDR3 totals 14 residues. Germline CDR1 LGHNA, CDR2 YNFKEQ. Here the CDR3 DNA reads TGTGCCAGCAGCCAAGGACTAGCTCTCAGCGAGCGGTACTTC. Translation gives CASSQGLALSERYF.

The V and J genes are TRBV20-1 and TRBJ1-1; a weak D match, TRBD1 (5 bases). Germline V gene sequence: CDR1 DFQATT, CDR2 SNEGSKA (reference sequence). Deletions cut 3 bases from V and 0 bases from J, with 11 bases between. The CDR3 length is 14 residues. The CDR3 DNA sequence: TGCAGTGCTAGGATCGCGGGGGTGAACACTGAAGCTTTCTTT. Translated, it gives CSARIAGVNTEAFF.

In the case of this clonotype: Possible read error: a much larger clone is one base away. The CDR3 sequence is CAGFRDTNTEAFF. The CDR3 coding sequence is TGCGCCGGATTCCGGGACACGAACACTGAAGCTTTCTTT. This rearrangement joins TRBV5-1 to TRBJ1-1; tentatively, D is TRBD1 (6 bases). CDR1 and CDR2 (germline): SGHRS, YFSETQ. Trimming cost V 10 bases and J 1 base, with 14 bases left between them. The CDR3 is 13 residues long.

This clonotype was detected a few times. J is TRBJ2-7 and V is TRBV6-5; TRBD1 matches at 8 bases. The CDR3 contains 14 residues. The J segment lost 0 bases and the V segment lost 8 bases, leaving 6 bases of the junction unmatched. The germline V gene encodes CDR1 MNHEY and CDR2 SVGAGI. The CDR3 sequence is CASGGQASSYEQYF. The CDR3 nucleotides read TGTGCCAGCGGGGGACAGGCGAGCTCCTACGAGCAGTACTTC.

This chain uses TRBV15 with TRBJ1-5; D unresolved. From germline, CDR1 is LNHNV and CDR2 YYDKDF (reference sequence). Trimming took off 2 bases at V and 1 base at J, with 12 bases between the two ends. This CDR3 is built from 16 residues. The CDR3 region is CATSRLSPGSNQPQHF. The CDR3, as DNA: TGTGCCACCAGCAGACTATCCCCGGGGAGCAATCAGCCCCAGCATTTT.

The gene calls are TRBV27 and TRBJ2-1; D unclear. V was cut by 0 bases and J by 4 bases, with 7 bases left in between. Germline-derived CDR1 and CDR2 are MNHEY and SMNVEV (reference sequence). CDR3 size: 14 residues. The CDR3 coding sequence is TGTGCCAGCAGTTTATCCGGCCAGTACAATGAGCAGTTCTTC. It encodes CASSLSGQYNEQFF.

In its sample, this clonotype ranks as medium-sized. The rearrangement uses TRBV20-1 and TRBJ1-1, with TRBD1 matching 12 bases. CDR1 DFQATT and CDR2 SNEGSKA come from the germline V gene (reference sequence). The ends lost 6 bases at V and 4 bases at J; junction bases unmatched: 9. CDR3 length: 15 residues. DNA of the CDR3: TGCAGTGCGGGGGGGACAGGGGGCTGGGCCACTGAAGCTTTCTTT. It encodes CSAGGTGGWATEAFF.

This clonotype has only a few counts. The J gene is TRBJ2-1, the V gene TRBV10-3; TRBD2 aligns across 7 bases. The V and J ends lost 3 bases and 0 bases, in that order; junction bases with no gene match: 14. CDR1 and CDR2 from the germline V gene are ENHRY and SYGVKD. CDR3 length equals 19 residues. The CDR3 DNA is TGTGCCATCAGTGATCGGCCCGCCTTAGCGGGCAGCTCCTACAATGAGCAGTTCTTC. It translates to CAISDRPALAGSSYNEQFF.

This clonotype was observed a few times. The chain has TRBV4-2 and TRBJ2-5, with 13 bases lining up with TRBD2. The germline V gene has CDR1 LGHNA and CDR2 YNFKEQ. This CDR3 has 15 residues. Trimming at V came to 5 bases and at J to 2 bases, leaving 2 bases not matched to a gene. CDR3 loop: CASSWGLAGQETQYF. In DNA form, the CDR3 reads TGTGCCAGCAGCTGGGGACTAGCGGGACAAGAGACCCAGTACTTC.